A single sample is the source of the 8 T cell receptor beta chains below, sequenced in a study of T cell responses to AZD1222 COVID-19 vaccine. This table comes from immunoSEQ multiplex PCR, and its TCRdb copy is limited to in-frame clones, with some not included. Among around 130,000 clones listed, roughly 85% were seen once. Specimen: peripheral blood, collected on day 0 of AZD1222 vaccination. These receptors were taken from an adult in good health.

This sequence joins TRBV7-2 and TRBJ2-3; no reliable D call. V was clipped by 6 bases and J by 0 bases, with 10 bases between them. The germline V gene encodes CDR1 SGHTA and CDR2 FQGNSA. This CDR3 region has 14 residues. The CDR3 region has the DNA TGTGCCAGCAGATCCCCGGTTAGCACAGATACGCAGTATTTT. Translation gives CASRSPVSTDTQYF.

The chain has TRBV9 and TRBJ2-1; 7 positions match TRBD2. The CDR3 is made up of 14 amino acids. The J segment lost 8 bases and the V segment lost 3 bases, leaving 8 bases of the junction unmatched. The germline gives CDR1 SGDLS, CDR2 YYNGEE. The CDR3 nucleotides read TGTGCCAGCAGCGCGTGGACTAGTGCTGATGAGCAGTTCTTC. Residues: CASSAWTSADEQFF.

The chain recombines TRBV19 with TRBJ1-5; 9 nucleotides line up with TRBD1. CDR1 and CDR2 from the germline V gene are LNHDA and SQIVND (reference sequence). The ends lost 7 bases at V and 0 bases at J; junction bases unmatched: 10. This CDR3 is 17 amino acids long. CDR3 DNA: TGTGCCAGTACCCGGACAGGGGTATACTATAGCAATCAGCCCCAGCATTTT. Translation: CASTRTGVYYSNQPQHF.

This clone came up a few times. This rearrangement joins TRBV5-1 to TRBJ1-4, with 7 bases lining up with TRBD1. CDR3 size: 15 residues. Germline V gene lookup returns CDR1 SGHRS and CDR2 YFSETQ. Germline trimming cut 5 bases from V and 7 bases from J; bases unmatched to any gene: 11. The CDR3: CASRKTQGTGEKLFF. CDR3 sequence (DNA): TGCGCCAGCAGGAAAACACAGGGGACCGGTGAAAAACTGTTTTTT. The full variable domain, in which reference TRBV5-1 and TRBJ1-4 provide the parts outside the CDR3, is KAGVTQTPRYLIKTRGQQVTLSCSPISGHRSVSWYQQTPGQGLQFLFEYFSETQRNKGNFPGRFSGRQFSNSRSEMNVSTLELGDSALYLCASRKTQGTGEKLFFGSGTQLSVL.

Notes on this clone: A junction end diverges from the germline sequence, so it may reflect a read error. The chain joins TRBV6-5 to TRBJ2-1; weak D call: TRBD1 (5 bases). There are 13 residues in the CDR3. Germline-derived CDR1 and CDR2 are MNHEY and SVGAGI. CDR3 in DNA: TGTGCCAGCAGTTACTCAGGGGTTGCGTGGCGAGTCTTC. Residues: CASSYSGVAWRVF.

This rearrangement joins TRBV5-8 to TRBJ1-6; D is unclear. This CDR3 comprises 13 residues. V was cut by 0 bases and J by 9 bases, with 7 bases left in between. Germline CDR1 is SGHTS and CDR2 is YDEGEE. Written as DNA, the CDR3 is TGTGCCAGCAGCTTGGATTCGGGTTCACCCCTCCACTTT. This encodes CASSLDSGSPLHF.

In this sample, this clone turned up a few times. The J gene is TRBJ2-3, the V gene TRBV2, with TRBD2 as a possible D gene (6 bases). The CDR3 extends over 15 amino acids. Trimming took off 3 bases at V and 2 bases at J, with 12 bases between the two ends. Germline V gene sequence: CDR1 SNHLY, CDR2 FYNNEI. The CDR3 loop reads CASSDHVADTDTQYF. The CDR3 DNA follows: TGTGCCAGCAGTGATCACGTAGCGGACACAGATACGCAGTATTTT.

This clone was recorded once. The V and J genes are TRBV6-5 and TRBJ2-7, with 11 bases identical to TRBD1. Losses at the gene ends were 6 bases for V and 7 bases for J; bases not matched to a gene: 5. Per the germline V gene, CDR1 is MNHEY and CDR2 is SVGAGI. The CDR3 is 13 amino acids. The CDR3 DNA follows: TGTGCCAGCAGCCAACGGGACAGGGGGGAGCAGTACTTC. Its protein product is CASSQRDRGEQYF.